The clone carrying this T cell receptor beta chain was seen ten or more times. Its antigen is unidentified. These data are taken from a study of T cells after yellow fever vaccination. Study-level findings and limits: Peak timing came faster in the weaker secondary response, day 5 versus 15.

TCRdb called the 5' RACE reads again in MiXCR, with one record for every CDR3 protein. The sample gives fewer than 450,000 distinct CDR3 sequences, approximately 4.2% of which show up once; more than 20% is in the top ten. Trimming took 6 bases from V and 5 from J, leaving 13 bases between them. Germline values: CDR1 SGHTA, CDR2 FQGNSA. The CDR3 contains 13 residues. The source is a man between 18 and 35 years old who received the YFV17D yellow fever vaccine. The V call is TRBV7-2, the J call TRBJ1-1, with a weak D call TRBD1 (5 bases). Material: PBMCs, obtained 5 days after the yellow fever booster vaccination. The chain's CDR3 is CASSSIRDTEAFF. The CDR3 DNA sequence: TGTGCCAGCAGTTCTATCAGGGATACTGAAGCTTTCTTT.